These T cell receptor beta chains were read from a single sample in a study of blood T cells in healthy people across ages. One entry per CDR3 protein results from TCRdb running MiXCR on the 5' RACE reads. The sample has around 1.5 million distinct CDR3 sequences, 55% to 75% seen once. The specimen was blood. These receptors were collected from a man aged 18-30 years in good health. The CDR3 runs from the conserved cysteine through the conserved F or W. The D gene is left open where the match is weak. Clone size is stated in some rows and not others, as once, few, many or a class when expanded.

j_gene,abundance,d_gene,v_gene,CDR3nt,CDR3aa
TRBJ1-4,.,.,TRBV6-1,TGTGCCAGCAGTGAAAACAGGGCTGAAAAACTGTTTTTT,CASSENRAEKLFF
TRBJ2-1,.,.,TRBV4-1,TGCGCCAGCAGCCAACCAAAGGTTAGCGGAAGCTCCTACAATGAGCAGTTCTTC,CASSQPKVSGSSYNEQFF
TRBJ2-5,.,TRBD2,TRBV18,TGTGCCAGCGGACCGGGCGAGCGGGGGAGAGAGACCCAGTACTTC,CASGPGERGRETQYF
TRBJ2-5,few,.,TRBV10-3,TGTGCCTCCCGGGATTTAGAGACCCAGTACTTC,CASRDLETQYF
TRBJ1-3,.,.,TRBV28,TGTGCCAGCAGTCTGCCCAAGGAGGGCTTCAGGGGCACCATATATTTT,CASSLPKEGFRGTIYF
TRBJ2-7,.,.,TRBV20-1,TGCAGTGCTCCTAGCGCCACACGAAACGAGCAGTACTTC,CSAPSATRNEQYF
TRBJ1-2,.,.,TRBV6-5,TGTGCCAGCAAGACGGAAGATGGCTACACCTTC,CASKTEDGYTF
TRBJ2-7,once,.,TRBV28,TGTGCCAGCAAGGAGGAGGGCCCCTACGAGCAGTACTTC,CASKEEGPYEQYF
TRBJ2-1,.,TRBD2,TRBV6-6,TGTGCCAGCAGTTCCCCTGGGCTAGCGGAGGCCTACAATGAGCAGTTCTTC,CASSSPGLAEAYNEQFF
TRBJ1-1,few,.,TRBV28,TGTGCCAGCAGCGACACGGGACTTATGAACACTGAAGCTTTCTTT,CASSDTGLMNTEAFF
TRBJ1-6,once,TRBD1,TRBV6-5,TGTGCCAGCAGTTACTCGGGGACAGGGGTGTCACCCCTCCACTTT,CASSYSGTGVSPLHF
TRBJ2-7,.,TRBD1,TRBV10-3,TGTGCCATCAGTGAAATCGGTGGGGACAGGGGGTACTTC,CAISEIGGDRGYF
TRBJ2-3,few,.,TRBV5-5,TGTGCCAGCAGCTTGAGACCAGAATTCACAGATACGCAGTATTTT,CASSLRPEFTDTQYF
TRBJ2-5,.,.,TRBV10-2,TGCGCCAGCATGCGGCTGGAGGAGACCCAGTACTTC,CASMRLEETQYF
TRBJ2-1,.,TRBD2,TRBV29-1,TGCAGCGTTGGTGGGGAGGGAGTCTCCTACAATGAGCAGTTCTTC,CSVGGEGVSYNEQFF
TRBJ2-2,.,.,TRBV28,TGTGCCAGCACCGGAGACAGCAACACCGGGGAGCTGTTTTTT,CASTGDSNTGELFF